The 6 T cell receptor beta chains below all came from one sample that was sequenced in a study of CD8 T cells in Susac syndrome. A quantity of about 0.5 to 1 ug RNA underwent reverse transcription using random hexamers. TCRdb fed the immunoSEQ multiplex PCR reads into MiXCR, producing one record per CDR3 protein. Here the sample spans some 99,000 distinct CDR3 sequences, just under 95% being singletons. The source material was CD4+ T cells from PBMCs. Receptors originate from a human donor with Susac syndrome.

This sequence joins TRBV30 and TRBJ2-3; D is unresolved. The length of the CDR3 is 11 residues. The germline V gene encodes CDR1 GTSNPN and CDR2 SVGIG (reference sequence). V lost 1 base and J 10 bases, leaving 9 bases between the germline ends. The CDR3 coding sequence is TGTGCCTGGAGTGATGGGCTTGCGCAGTATTTT. Its protein is CAWSDGLAQYF.

The chain recombines TRBV20-1 with TRBJ1-2, with 10 nucleotides matching TRBD1. Trimming took 5 bases from V and 8 from J; bases not matched to a gene: 14. Germline V CDR1 and CDR2: DFQATT, SNEGSKA (reference sequence). The CDR3 is 15 amino acids. The CDR3 coding sequence is TGCAGTGCTCTGGGACAGGGGCCAACGGGTAGCGGCTACACCTTC. Its protein product is CSALGQGPTGSGYTF.

This chain joins TRBV19 and TRBJ1-1, with 9 bases aligning to TRBD1. CDR3 length equals 14 residues. Germline values: CDR1 LNHDA, CDR2 SQIVND (reference sequence). Trimming removed 4 bases from V and 10 bases from J; junction bases left unmatched: 10. The CDR3 nucleotides are TGTGCCAGTAGTACCGCCGGGACAGGGAGTGGAGCTTTCTTT. It translates to CASSTAGTGSGAFF.

This chain joins TRBV20-1 and TRBJ2-3; 10 nucleotides match TRBD1. In germline, CDR1 is DFQATT, CDR2 SNEGSKA (reference sequence). Unmatched junction bases numbered 11, after V lost 6 bases and J lost 2 bases. The CDR3 runs to 16 residues. This CDR3 reads CSALERQGAATDTQYF. CDR3 in DNA: TGCAGTGCCCTAGAAAGACAGGGGGCGGCCACAGATACGCAGTATTTT.

The chain carries TRBV20-1 and TRBJ2-3; possibly TRBD1 for D (7 bases). The CDR3 contains 15 residues. Germline V gene data show CDR1 as DFQATT and CDR2 as SNEGSKA (reference sequence). Trimming stripped 5 bases from V and 1 base from J, with 16 bases between. The CDR3 DNA reads as TGCAGTGCTCCTCTCAGGGGGGCCCGCACAGATACGCAGTATTTT. This sequence encodes CSAPLRGARTDTQYF.

V and J are TRBV18 and TRBJ2-7; TRBD1 matches 8 bases. The CDR3 extends over 12 amino acids. The V gene end was trimmed by 4 bases and the J gene end by 6 bases; junction bases not matched to a gene: 2. Per the germline V gene, CDR1 is KGHSH and CDR2 is LQKENI. CDR3 sequence (DNA): TGTGCCAGCTCACGACAGGGGAGCGAGCAGTACTTC. Encoded protein: CASSRQGSEQYF.